These T cell receptor beta chains were read from a single sample in a study of blood T cell repertoires in COVID-19. The method was immunoSEQ multiplex PCR; TCRdb's version includes in-frame clones alone and lacks a portion of them. The data show some 110,000 clones, about 93% seen once. Material: peripheral blood. These receptors were collected from a man aged 50 to 59 with COVID-19, enrolled during active disease. Each CDR3 is given with its conserved first and last residue. Each record gives: CDR3 DNA, CDR3 protein, J gene, clone size, D gene, V gene, CDR3 length. The D gene is left open where the match is weak. Only part of the rows carry a size: once, few, many, or a class if the clone is expanded.

cdr3_nt: TGTGCCTGGAGCCCAGGCGCTAATGAAAAACTGTTTTTT
cdr3_aa: CAWSPGANEKLFF
j_call: TRBJ1-4
clone_size: -
d_call: -
v_call: TRBV30
cdr3_length: 13

cdr3_nt: TGTGCCTGGACGGACAGGGGATTGAACACTGAAGCTTTCTTT
cdr3_aa: CAWTDRGLNTEAFF
j_call: TRBJ1-1
clone_size: few
d_call: TRBD1
v_call: TRBV30
cdr3_length: 14

cdr3_nt: TGTGCCAGCACTTCCCGGGGACAAAGTTGTTTT
cdr3_aa: CASTSRGQSCF
j_call: TRBJ1-3
clone_size: -
d_call: -
v_call: TRBV12-3/TRBV12-4
cdr3_length: 11

cdr3_nt: TGTGCCAGCAGCCCGGTACAGGGGGCGCGTGAAAAACTGTTTTTT
cdr3_aa: CASSPVQGAREKLFF
j_call: TRBJ1-4
clone_size: -
d_call: TRBD1
v_call: TRBV7-8
cdr3_length: 15

cdr3_nt: TGTGCCAGCAGCCAAAGGAGAGAGCAGTTCTTC
cdr3_aa: CASSQRREQFF
j_call: TRBJ2-1
clone_size: few
d_call: -
v_call: TRBV3-1/TRBV3-2
cdr3_length: 11

cdr3_nt: TGTGCCAGCAGCGTACTAACCGGGGAGCTGTTTTTT
cdr3_aa: CASSVLTGELFF
j_call: TRBJ2-2
clone_size: once
d_call: -
v_call: TRBV9
cdr3_length: 12

cdr3_nt: TGTGCCAGCAGCCTAACAGGGAGTGGGTCACCCCTCCACTTT
cdr3_aa: CASSLTGSGSPLHF
j_call: TRBJ1-6
clone_size: few
d_call: -
v_call: TRBV7-3
cdr3_length: 14

cdr3_nt: TGTGCCAGTAGTGCGCGGGGGAACACCGGGGAGCTGTTTTTT
cdr3_aa: CASSARGNTGELFF
j_call: TRBJ2-2
clone_size: few
d_call: -
v_call: TRBV19
cdr3_length: 14

cdr3_nt: TGTGCCAGCAGCGTGGCAGTTGCCGAGACCCAGTACTTC
cdr3_aa: CASSVAVAETQYF
j_call: TRBJ2-5
clone_size: -
d_call: -
v_call: TRBV7-2
cdr3_length: 13

cdr3_nt: TGTGCCAGCAGTCCTCACGGAGGAGCTGCCGAGCAGTACTTC
cdr3_aa: CASSPHGGAAEQYF
j_call: TRBJ2-7
clone_size: -
d_call: -
v_call: TRBV25-1
cdr3_length: 14

cdr3_nt: TGTGCCAGCAGTCCTAGAGCGGACAGTAATGAAAAACTGTTTTTT
cdr3_aa: CASSPRADSNEKLFF
j_call: TRBJ1-4
clone_size: -
d_call: -
v_call: TRBV7-9
cdr3_length: 15

cdr3_nt: TGTGCCATCAGTGAGAGCCTGAGGGCAACTGAAGCTTTCTTT
cdr3_aa: CAISESLRATEAFF
j_call: TRBJ1-1
clone_size: -
d_call: -
v_call: TRBV10-3
cdr3_length: 14

cdr3_nt: TGTGCCTCCACCCCAGGGGCTACCCCCTACGAGCAGTACTTC
cdr3_aa: CASTPGATPYEQYF
j_call: TRBJ2-7
clone_size: -
d_call: -
v_call: TRBV30
cdr3_length: 14

cdr3_nt: TGTGCCTGGGGGACAGGGAACACCGGGGAGCTGTTTTTT
cdr3_aa: CAWGTGNTGELFF
j_call: TRBJ2-2
clone_size: -
d_call: TRBD1
v_call: TRBV30
cdr3_length: 13

cdr3_nt: TGTGCCAGCGTAGACAGGGGAACACAAGAGACCCAGTACTTC
cdr3_aa: CASVDRGTQETQYF
j_call: TRBJ2-5
clone_size: -
d_call: TRBD1
v_call: TRBV3-1/TRBV3-2
cdr3_length: 14

cdr3_nt: TGTGCCAGTGGGGGGGGTATCAATCAGCCCCAGCATTTT
cdr3_aa: CASGGGINQPQHF
j_call: TRBJ1-5
clone_size: -
d_call: -
v_call: TRBV12-3/TRBV12-4
cdr3_length: 13

cdr3_nt: TGTGCCAGTAGTCCCCGGACTAGCGGGGTTACGAGCTCCTACAATGAGCAGTTCTTC
cdr3_aa: CASSPRTSGVTSSYNEQFF
j_call: TRBJ2-1
clone_size: -
d_call: TRBD2
v_call: TRBV19
cdr3_length: 19

cdr3_nt: TGTGCCAGTAAGGGCCCAGGGCCAAACAATGAGCAGTTCTTC
cdr3_aa: CASKGPGPNNEQFF
j_call: TRBJ2-1
clone_size: -
d_call: -
v_call: TRBV19
cdr3_length: 14

cdr3_nt: TGTGCCTGGAGTGTTACAGGGCGGACTGAAGCTTTCTTT
cdr3_aa: CAWSVTGRTEAFF
j_call: TRBJ1-1
clone_size: -
d_call: -
v_call: TRBV30
cdr3_length: 13

cdr3_nt: TGTGCCAGTAGTATAAGGAATTGGGGCGATGGGAACTATGGCTACACCTTC
cdr3_aa: CASSIRNWGDGNYGYTF
j_call: TRBJ1-2
clone_size: -
d_call: -
v_call: TRBV19
cdr3_length: 17

cdr3_nt: TGTGCCACCAGCAGAGATAAGAAGCGGGAGTTCGATACGCAGTATTTT
cdr3_aa: CATSRDKKREFDTQYF
j_call: TRBJ2-3
clone_size: -
d_call: TRBD2
v_call: TRBV15
cdr3_length: 16

cdr3_nt: TGTGCCAGCAGCCAAGATCCGGCGTCTGGGCCCTACAATGAGCAGTTCTTC
cdr3_aa: CASSQDPASGPYNEQFF
j_call: TRBJ2-1
clone_size: -
d_call: -
v_call: TRBV14
cdr3_length: 17

cdr3_nt: TGTGCCAGCAGCTTAAGCTCTTTGGCAGGCAGCGGCAATGAGCAGTTCTTC
cdr3_aa: CASSLSSLAGSGNEQFF
j_call: TRBJ2-1
clone_size: -
d_call: -
v_call: TRBV7-3
cdr3_length: 17

cdr3_nt: TGTGCCAGCAGCTTAGCCGGGACAGGTCCCTACAATGAGCAGTTCTTC
cdr3_aa: CASSLAGTGPYNEQFF
j_call: TRBJ2-1
clone_size: -
d_call: TRBD1
v_call: TRBV11-3
cdr3_length: 16

cdr3_nt: TGTGCCAGCAGTGTTAGCGGGATGGAGACCCAGTACTTC
cdr3_aa: CASSVSGMETQYF
j_call: TRBJ2-5
clone_size: -
d_call: TRBD2
v_call: TRBV27
cdr3_length: 13

cdr3_nt: TGTGCCAGCAGCTTAGGGCTAGCGGGTCAAGAGACCCAGTACTTC
cdr3_aa: CASSLGLAGQETQYF
j_call: TRBJ2-5
clone_size: -
d_call: TRBD2
v_call: TRBV7-2
cdr3_length: 15

cdr3_nt: TGTGCCAGCAGCCCGGACAGGGGGACAGATACGCAGTATTTT
cdr3_aa: CASSPDRGTDTQYF
j_call: TRBJ2-3
clone_size: -
d_call: TRBD1
v_call: TRBV2
cdr3_length: 14

cdr3_nt: TGTGCCAGCAGCTTAAGTCGGGTCGGGGAGCAGTTCTTC
cdr3_aa: CASSLSRVGEQFF
j_call: TRBJ2-1
clone_size: -
d_call: -
v_call: TRBV7-8
cdr3_length: 13

cdr3_nt: TGTGCCATCAGTGCAACAGGGGGCTGGGACGAGCAGTACTTC
cdr3_aa: CAISATGGWDEQYF
j_call: TRBJ2-7
clone_size: -
d_call: TRBD1
v_call: TRBV10-3
cdr3_length: 14

cdr3_nt: TGTGCCAGCAGTCCGGTGCATGACAGGGGCTACGAGCAGTACTTC
cdr3_aa: CASSPVHDRGYEQYF
j_call: TRBJ2-7
clone_size: -
d_call: TRBD1
v_call: TRBV28
cdr3_length: 15

cdr3_nt: TGTGCCAGCACCCCCGGGACAGGGCAGCCCCAGCATTTT
cdr3_aa: CASTPGTGQPQHF
j_call: TRBJ1-5
clone_size: few
d_call: TRBD1
v_call: TRBV6-5
cdr3_length: 13

cdr3_nt: TGTGCCAGCAGTTATGTGGGCCGGGGTCAGCCCCAGCATTTT
cdr3_aa: CASSYVGRGQPQHF
j_call: TRBJ1-5
clone_size: -
d_call: -
v_call: TRBV6-6
cdr3_length: 14

cdr3_nt: TGTGCCACCAGCCGCGGAGACACCATATATTTT
cdr3_aa: CATSRGDTIYF
j_call: TRBJ1-3
clone_size: -
d_call: -
v_call: TRBV24-1
cdr3_length: 11

cdr3_nt: TGTGCCAGCAGTCTGACAGGGGGTATTAGCGGGAGCTCGGGATATGAGCAGTTCTTC
cdr3_aa: CASSLTGGISGSSGYEQFF
j_call: TRBJ2-1
clone_size: -
d_call: -
v_call: TRBV28
cdr3_length: 19

cdr3_nt: TGTGCCAGCAGCGGACTGACAGGGGACAGTGCGACCCAGTACTTC
cdr3_aa: CASSGLTGDSATQYF
j_call: TRBJ2-5
clone_size: -
d_call: TRBD1
v_call: TRBV5-4
cdr3_length: 15

cdr3_nt: TGTGCCAGCAGCATCACAATAGCGGAACTTACCTACGAGCAGTACTTC
cdr3_aa: CASSITIAELTYEQYF
j_call: TRBJ2-7
clone_size: -
d_call: -
v_call: TRBV5-6
cdr3_length: 16

cdr3_nt: TGTGCTGTGGTACTCATGAACACTGAAGCTTTCTTT
cdr3_aa: CAVVLMNTEAFF
j_call: TRBJ1-1
clone_size: -
d_call: -
v_call: TRBV7-9
cdr3_length: 12

cdr3_nt: TGTGCCAGCAGCCCCAGGGAACTGGCCTCCTACGAGCAGTACTTC
cdr3_aa: CASSPRELASYEQYF
j_call: TRBJ2-7
clone_size: -
d_call: -
v_call: TRBV9
cdr3_length: 15

cdr3_nt: TGTGCCAGCACTACTCTCCCGGGACAGGGCGGCCAGAACACTGAAGCTTTCTTT
cdr3_aa: CASTTLPGQGGQNTEAFF
j_call: TRBJ1-1
clone_size: once
d_call: TRBD1
v_call: TRBV18
cdr3_length: 18

cdr3_nt: TGTGCTAGTGGTCCCGGGACTCATGGGCAGTTCTTC
cdr3_aa: CASGPGTHGQFF
j_call: TRBJ2-1
clone_size: -
d_call: -
v_call: TRBV12-5
cdr3_length: 12

cdr3_nt: TGTGCCAGTAGTACAGATAATGGGAGTAGGCAGCCCCAGCATTTT
cdr3_aa: CASSTDNGSRQPQHF
j_call: TRBJ1-5
clone_size: -
d_call: -
v_call: TRBV19
cdr3_length: 15

cdr3_nt: TGTGCCAGCAGCCAAGGGACAGGGGAGGGTGAGACCCAGTACTTC
cdr3_aa: CASSQGTGEGETQYF
j_call: TRBJ2-5
clone_size: -
d_call: TRBD1
v_call: TRBV3-1/TRBV3-2
cdr3_length: 15

cdr3_nt: TGTGCCAGCAGGGGACAGAACTATGGCTACACCTTC
cdr3_aa: CASRGQNYGYTF
j_call: TRBJ1-2
clone_size: few
d_call: TRBD1
v_call: TRBV2
cdr3_length: 12

cdr3_nt: TGTGCCAGCAGTTACAAGGGGGCGGGGAACACTGAAGCTTTCTTT
cdr3_aa: CASSYKGAGNTEAFF
j_call: TRBJ1-1
clone_size: -
d_call: TRBD1
v_call: TRBV6-5
cdr3_length: 15

cdr3_nt: TGCGCCAGCGCCGGGACTAGCGGGACCTACAATGAGCAGTTCTTC
cdr3_aa: CASAGTSGTYNEQFF
j_call: TRBJ2-1
clone_size: -
d_call: TRBD2
v_call: TRBV5-1
cdr3_length: 15

cdr3_nt: TGCGCCAGCAGCTTGGCTAGCTCTGGAAACACCATATATTTT
cdr3_aa: CASSLASSGNTIYF
j_call: TRBJ1-3
clone_size: -
d_call: -
v_call: TRBV5-1
cdr3_length: 14